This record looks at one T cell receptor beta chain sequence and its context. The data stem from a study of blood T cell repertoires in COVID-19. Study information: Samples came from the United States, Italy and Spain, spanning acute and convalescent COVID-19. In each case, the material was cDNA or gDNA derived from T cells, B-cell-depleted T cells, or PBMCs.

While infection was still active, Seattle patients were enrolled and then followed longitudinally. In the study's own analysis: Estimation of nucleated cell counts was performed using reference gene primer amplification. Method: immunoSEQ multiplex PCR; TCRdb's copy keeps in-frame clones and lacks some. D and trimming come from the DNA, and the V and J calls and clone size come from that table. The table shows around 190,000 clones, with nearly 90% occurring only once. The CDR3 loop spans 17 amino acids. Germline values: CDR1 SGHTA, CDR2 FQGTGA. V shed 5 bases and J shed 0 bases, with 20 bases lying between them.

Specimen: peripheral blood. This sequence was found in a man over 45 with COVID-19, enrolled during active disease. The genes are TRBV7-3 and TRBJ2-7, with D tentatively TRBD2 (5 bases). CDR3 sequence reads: CASSLLGAAASSYEQYF. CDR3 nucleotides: TGTGCCAGCAGCCTCCTCGGAGCAGCGGCGAGCTCCTACGAGCAGTACTTC.